The T cell receptor (beta chain) described here comes from a study of Graves' ophthalmopathy and Graves' hyperthyroidism listed by TCRdb under 2018. Regarding the complete study: Peripheral blood was collected at initial diagnosis, prior to any treatment. To tell Graves' ophthalmopathy apart from Graves' hyperthyroidism, and to predict which patients would progress to ophthalmopathy, the study relied on TCR beta repertoire signatures. In total, 135 blood samples were TCR-sequenced: fewer than 50 ophthalmopathy, 75 hyperthyroidism and some 17 hyperthyroidism-to-ophthalmopathy patients. To explore V-J signatures distinguishing ophthalmopathy from hyperthyroidism, a discovery set of around 97 patients (around 44 ophthalmopathy, some 57 stable hyperthyroidism) was enrolled. For independent validation, a separate cohort was made up of 18 to 20 hyperthyroidism patients plus 17 patients who later progressed from hyperthyroidism to ophthalmopathy. In roughly 6 hyperthyroidism patients, the T-cell repertoire of thyroid tissue was compared with the T-cell repertoire of blood. Following sample collection, hyperthyroidism patients were given methimazole at a starting dose of 30 mg daily, and ophthalmopathy patients were given high-dose intravenous methylprednisolone. Broader findings and caveats from the paper: Sample size was not predetermined statistically, and investigators were not blinded to group allocation. In cross-validation, the 13-signature model distinguished ophthalmopathy from stable hyperthyroidism with 85% to 90% sensitivity and roughly 81% specificity, and in the test set the corresponding values were about 80% and 75%. Most of the expanded thyroid clonotypes with a frequency above 0.001 were also detected in blood, and it was suggested that the thyroid immune response may be reflected by blood repertoires. In validation, the model predicted ophthalmopathy progression with about 64% sensitivity and around 72% specificity; more than ten predicted patients were CT-confirmed with GO in a median of around 6.5 months.

Patients with ophthalmopathy had moderately to severely active disease, with a Clinical Activity Score of 3 or more, a NOSPECS grade of 4 or more, and a disease duration of less than 3 months. Patients with other autoimmune diseases, uncontrolled infections, pregnancy or lactation were excluded. Diagnosis relied on clinical symptoms, serum thyroxine, TRAb, thyroid ultrasound and orbital computed tomography. PBMCs were isolated from approximately 10 ml of fresh peripheral blood by Ficoll-Paque density gradient centrifugation. Total RNA was extracted with Trizol reagent and quality-checked on an Agilent 2100 Bioanalyzer. The junction carries 14 bases between V and J, which are trimmed by 6 bases and 5 bases respectively. CDR1 and CDR2 are read off the germline V gene (reference sequence) as SEHNR and FQNEAQ. The CDR3 sequence holds 13 residues, the cysteine and phenylalanine included. The retained sequence is limited to the CDR3, 39 bases, with the frame set at the first base.

TCR beta CDR3 regions were amplified from RNA transcripts for repertoire sequencing. HTBI primers and the Qiagen OneStep RT-PCR kit were used in a first-round RT-PCR, which was followed by a second-round multiplex PCR, size selection and purification. The libraries underwent paired-end sequencing with 100 bp reads on an Illumina HiSeq2000. Per the authors' processing: SOAPnuke was used to process the reads, removing any read that contained adapters or uncalled bases, had a mean Phred below 15, or lacked an exact match to the constant primer or identifier. COPE v1.2.5 was used to merge high-quality paired reads. Each unique nucleotide sequence was defined as a clonotype, and clonotypes were aligned to IMGT TRB V, D and J references with MiTCR v1.1. Only V-J combinations with frequency above 0.0001 were analysed, covering 99% to 99.2% of repertoires. For each V-J combination, a TCR clonal expansion and chaos score was defined as F50 clonal expansion divided by the chaos observed in the TCRdist matrix. Welch's t-statistics and random forest were used to reduce the features to some 13 V-J combinations, which were then used as input to a naive Bayes classifier. Thyroid-blood repertoire similarity was quantified with the Morisita-Horn index. In-frame beta chains were kept once TCRdb had trimmed the public reads at Q25 with fastp and called clones with MiXCR. Rows are unified per CDR3 protein, each entry keeping the most common DNA and genes. TCRdb assigned the V and J calls; the authors' analysis was not used. For this sample the table gives about 340,000 distinct CDR3 sequences, of which 17% were detected only once. In total, the top ten clones hold 9% to 15% of the sample.

To note about this clonotype: Its binding antigen is unknown. Within one base of it there is no much larger clone, and no base qualities were kept.

Sequencing used peripheral blood. The rearrangement joined TRBV7-9 to TRBJ2-7; the D gene lacks a confident call. The TCR sequence derives from an adult man with Graves' ophthalmopathy. In nucleotides, the sequence is TGTGCCAGCAGTCCTGGACGGCTGAACGAGCAGTACTTC. Its protein reads: CASSPGRLNEQYF.